The rows below give T cell receptor beta chains drawn from one sample of a study of T cell responses to AZD1222 COVID-19 vaccine. Only in-frame clones appear in the TCRdb table, and some are missing; sequencing was by immunoSEQ multiplex PCR. The sample holds about 180,000 clones, around 94% seen once. The specimen comprised peripheral blood, sampled on day 0 of AZD1222 vaccination. The receptors shown here come from an adult in good health. Both conserved end residues are part of each CDR3. The D gene is left open where the match is weak. A row's size may be missing; if present it is once, few, many or a size class.

- | - | TRBJ2-1 | TRBV29-1 | CSVKGYNEQFF | TGCAGCGTCAAGGGGTACAATGAGCAGTTCTTC
- | - | TRBJ1-1 | TRBV27 | CASRGRNTEAFF | TGTGCCAGCAGGGGAAGGAACACTGAAGCTTTCTTT
- | - | TRBJ1-2 | TRBV27 | CASSSRQANYGYTF | TGTGCCAGCAGTTCCAGACAGGCCAACTATGGCTACACCTTC
- | - | TRBJ1-1 | TRBV5-4 | CASSPSGWSNTEAFF | TGTGCCAGCAGCCCATCAGGGTGGTCCAACACTGAAGCTTTCTTT
- | - | TRBJ1-2 | TRBV6-5 | CASPQSGNGYTF | TGTGCCAGCCCTCAGTCAGGGAATGGCTACACCTTC
- | TRBD1 | TRBJ2-7 | TRBV5-4 | CASSQQGQSYEQYF | TGTGCCAGCAGCCAGCAGGGACAGTCCTACGAGCAGTACTTC
- | - | TRBJ2-1 | TRBV5-1 | CASSLGVATYNEQFF | TGCGCCAGCAGCTTGGGGGTAGCGACCTACAATGAGCAGTTCTTC
once | - | TRBJ2-6 | TRBV19 | CASSISTGAGANVLTF | TGTGCCAGTAGTATATCTACGGGGGCAGGGGCCAACGTCCTGACTTTC
once | - | TRBJ2-5 | TRBV5-1 | CASSLTAAETQYF | TGCGCCAGCAGCTTAACCGCCGCGGAGACCCAGTACTTC
- | - | TRBJ1-2 | TRBV7-9 | CASSLVINYGYTF | TGTGCCAGCAGCTTAGTGATAAACTATGGCTACACCTTC
- | - | TRBJ2-7 | TRBV5-1 | CASSGSYEQYF | TGCGCCAGCAGCGGGTCCTACGAGCAGTACTTC
once | - | TRBJ1-3 | TRBV6-6 | CASSYSTAGNTIYF | TGTGCCAGCAGTTACAGTACAGCAGGAAACACCATATATTTT
- | TRBD1 | TRBJ1-1 | TRBV3-1/TRBV3-2 | CASSAQGGMTEAFF | TGTGCCAGCAGCGCACAGGGGGGGATGACTGAAGCTTTCTTT
- | - | TRBJ1-1 | TRBV5-5 | CASSFGPGTAGAFF | TGTGCCAGCAGCTTTGGGCCCGGGACCGCAGGCGCTTTCTTT
- | TRBD2 | TRBJ2-1 | TRBV29-1 | CSVFSGRGSYNEQFF | TGCAGCGTTTTTAGCGGGAGGGGCTCCTACAATGAGCAGTTCTTC
- | TRBD2 | TRBJ2-1 | TRBV7-9 | CASSLHSGRLASFYNEQFF | TGTGCCAGCAGCTTACACTCCGGGCGACTAGCCAGTTTCTACAATGAGCAGTTCTTC
- | TRBD2 | TRBJ2-1 | TRBV13 | CASSPRTSGGQFF | TGTGCCAGCAGCCCTAGGACTAGCGGGGGACAGTTCTTC
- | TRBD2 | TRBJ2-5 | TRBV5-6 | CASRTSGQETQYF | TGTGCCAGCAGGACTAGCGGCCAAGAGACCCAGTACTTC
- | - | TRBJ2-2 | TRBV21-1 | CASSKPPKGSDGELFF | TGTGCCAGCAGCAAACCCCCCAAAGGGTCGGACGGGGAGCTGTTTTTT
- | - | TRBJ1-1 | TRBV10-3 | CAISESGRLNTEAFF | TGTGCCATCAGTGAGTCGGGGAGGTTGAACACTGAAGCTTTCTTT
- | - | TRBJ1-2 | TRBV27 | CASTATPPGRGYGYTF | TGTGCCAGCACCGCCACCCCTCCCGGCCGAGGCTATGGCTACACCTTC
- | TRBD1 | TRBJ1-2 | TRBV7-6 | CASSSLPGTEISLRGGYTF | TGTGCCAGCAGCTCGTTGCCCGGGACAGAAATTTCCCTTAGGGGTGGCTACACCTTC
- | - | TRBJ1-2 | TRBV5-1 | CASSPLSGSGYTF | TGCGCCAGCAGCCCCTTGTCGGGAAGCGGCTACACCTTC
- | TRBD1 | TRBJ2-3 | TRBV27 | CASRARDRTTDTQYF | TGTGCCAGCCGCGCCCGGGACAGAACCACAGATACGCAGTATTTT
- | - | TRBJ1-4 | TRBV30 | CAWSVETYNEKLFF | TGTGCCTGGAGTGTAGAGACCTACAATGAAAAACTGTTTTTT
- | - | TRBJ1-2 | TRBV11-3 | CASSSGQGYGYTF | TGTGCCAGCAGCTCAGGGCAGGGGTATGGCTACACCTTC
- | - | TRBJ1-2 | TRBV28 | CASSFHVGYTF | TGTGCCAGCAGTTTTCATGTCGGCTACACCTTC
- | - | TRBJ2-2 | TRBV10-2 | CASSEGRLGQVNTGELFF | TGCGCCAGCAGTGAAGGCCGGTTGGGGCAGGTTAACACCGGGGAGCTGTTTTTT
- | - | TRBJ2-5 | TRBV30 | CAWSDREETQYF | TGTGCCTGGAGTGACAGAGAAGAGACCCAGTACTTC
- | - | TRBJ2-7 | TRBV9 | CASSVAGDPSYEQYF | TGTGCCAGCAGCGTAGCAGGTGACCCCTCCTACGAGCAGTACTTC
- | - | TRBJ2-1 | TRBV5-1 | CASSHQGSAYNEQFF | TGCGCCAGCAGCCACCAGGGTAGCGCGTACAATGAGCAGTTCTTC
- | - | TRBJ2-7 | TRBV5-4 | CASSLAREQYF | TGTGCCAGCAGCTTGGCGAGGGAGCAGTACTTC
- | TRBD2 | TRBJ2-1 | TRBV13 | CASGSGRGNEQFF | TGTGCCAGCGGAAGCGGGAGAGGGAATGAGCAGTTCTTC
- | - | TRBJ1-2 | TRBV11-2 | CASSDAGWPGGYTF | TGTGCCAGCAGCGATGCTGGGTGGCCAGGGGGCTACACCTTC
once | - | TRBJ2-3 | TRBV28 | CASSSSRDWVTDTQYF | TGTGCCAGCAGTTCCTCCCGGGACTGGGTCACAGATACGCAGTATTTT
once | TRBD1 | TRBJ1-5 | TRBV12-5 | CASGHWTGWNQPQHF | TGTGCTAGTGGTCACTGGACAGGGTGGAATCAGCCCCAGCATTTT
- | - | TRBJ1-5 | TRBV19 | CASTSGGVSNQPQHF | TGTGCCAGTACCTCCGGGGGGGTTAGCAATCAGCCCCAGCATTTT
- | - | TRBJ1-1 | TRBV18 | CASSPPGEVKGPVPF | TGTGCCAGCTCACCCCCTGGGGAGGTGAAGGGACCTGTCCCATTT
- | TRBD2 | TRBJ2-1 | TRBV6-2/TRBV6-3 | CASSYGLAGVAEQFF | TGTGCCAGCAGTTACGGGTTAGCGGGAGTGGCTGAGCAGTTCTTC
- | - | TRBJ2-3 | TRBV5-4 | CASSLEEGTTDTQYF | TGTGCCAGCAGCTTGGAGGAGGGGACTACAGATACGCAGTATTTT
few | - | TRBJ1-5 | TRBV6-5 | CASSYSQSHSDMHF | TGTGCCAGCAGTTACTCCCAGTCCCACAGCGATATGCATTTT
- | TRBD1 | TRBJ1-6 | TRBV10-3 | CATRDRQNNSPLHF | TGTGCCACGCGGGACAGGCAGAATAATTCACCCCTCCACTTT
- | - | TRBJ1-2 | TRBV5-1 | CASSLDADYGYTF | TGCGCCAGCAGCTTGGACGCCGACTATGGCTACACCTTC
- | - | TRBJ2-5 | TRBV3-1/TRBV3-2 | CASSQNIRAEETQYF | TGTGCCAGCAGCCAAAATATAAGGGCCGAGGAGACCCAGTACTTC
once | - | TRBJ2-1 | TRBV12-5 | CASGSIQLSGFF | TGTGCTAGTGGTTCTATACAGTTATCCGGGTTCTTC
- | - | TRBJ1-5 | TRBV4-1 | CASSQDIRDQPQHF | TGCGCCAGCAGCCAAGATATCAGGGATCAGCCCCAGCATTTT
- | - | TRBJ1-2 | TRBV19 | CASTNILRGRDYGYTF | TGTGCCAGTACCAACATTCTCAGGGGTAGGGACTATGGCTACACCTTC
once | TRBD1 | TRBJ1-2 | TRBV9 | CASSGGGKYGYTF | TGTGCCAGCAGCGGAGGGGGCAAGTATGGCTACACCTTC
once | TRBD2 | TRBJ2-3 | TRBV6-5 | CASRSPSGILSTQYF | TGTGCCAGCAGGAGCCCTAGCGGGATTTTGAGTACGCAGTATTTT
- | - | TRBJ1-5 | TRBV28 | CASSVDSNQPQHF | TGTGCCAGCAGTGTAGACAGCAATCAGCCCCAGCATTTT
- | - | TRBJ1-1 | TRBV5-5 | CASSLWTRTEAFF | TGTGCCAGCAGCTTGTGGACAAGGACTGAAGCTTTCTTT
- | TRBD2 | TRBJ2-3 | TRBV5-6 | CASSLERGATDTQYF | TGTGCCAGCAGCTTGGAGCGGGGGGCCACAGATACGCAGTATTTT
- | TRBD1 | TRBJ2-3 | TRBV5-1 | CASSLGTGGTNTDTQYF | TGCGCCAGCAGCTTGGGGACAGGGGGGACGAACACAGATACGCAGTATTTT
- | TRBD2 | TRBJ2-4 | TRBV18 | CASSPGSPSGGAKNIQYF | TGTGCCAGCTCACCTGGGAGCCCCAGCGGGGGAGCCAAAAACATTCAGTACTTC
- | - | TRBJ1-1 | TRBV5-1 | CASSFEVTTEAFF | TGCGCCAGCAGCTTTGAAGTGACCACTGAAGCTTTCTTT